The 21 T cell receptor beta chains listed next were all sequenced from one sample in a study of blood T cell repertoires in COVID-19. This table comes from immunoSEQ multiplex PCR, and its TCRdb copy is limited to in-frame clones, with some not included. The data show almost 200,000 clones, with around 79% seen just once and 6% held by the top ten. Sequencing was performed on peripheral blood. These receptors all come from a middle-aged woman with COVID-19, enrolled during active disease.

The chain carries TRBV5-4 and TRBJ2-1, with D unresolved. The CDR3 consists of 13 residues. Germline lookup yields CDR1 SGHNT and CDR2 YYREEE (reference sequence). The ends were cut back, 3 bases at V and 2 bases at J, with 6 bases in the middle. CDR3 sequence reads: CASSSPAYNEQFF. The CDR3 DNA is TGTGCCAGCAGCTCCCCGGCCTACAATGAGCAGTTCTTC.

As DNA, the CDR3 is TGTGCCAGCTCAGAGTCCTACGAGCAGTACTTC. This codes for CASSESYEQYF. This chain connects TRBV18 to TRBJ2-7; no firm D call. V lost 5 bases and J lost 1, with 3 bases in between. CDR1 is KGHSH and CDR2 is LQKENI in the germline V gene. CDR3 length equals 11 residues.

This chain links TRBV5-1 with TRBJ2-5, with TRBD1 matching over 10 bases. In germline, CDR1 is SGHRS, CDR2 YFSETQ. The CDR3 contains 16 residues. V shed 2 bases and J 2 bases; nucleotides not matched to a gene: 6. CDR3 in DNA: TGCGCCAGCAGCTTTATCAGGACAGGGGGTCAAGAGACCCAGTACTTC. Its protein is CASSFIRTGGQETQYF. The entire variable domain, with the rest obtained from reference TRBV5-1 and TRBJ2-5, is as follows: KAGVTQTPRYLIKTRGQQVTLSCSPISGHRSVSWYQQTPGQGLQFLFEYFSETQRNKGNFPGRFSGRQFSNSRSEMNVSTLELGDSALYLCASSFIRTGGQETQYFGPGTRLLVL.

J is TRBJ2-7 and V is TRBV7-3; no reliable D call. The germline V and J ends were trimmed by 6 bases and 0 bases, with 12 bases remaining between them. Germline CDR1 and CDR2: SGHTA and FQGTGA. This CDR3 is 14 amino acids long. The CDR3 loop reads CASSPDGHSYEQYF. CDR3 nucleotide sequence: TGTGCCAGCAGTCCAGATGGGCACTCCTACGAGCAGTACTTC. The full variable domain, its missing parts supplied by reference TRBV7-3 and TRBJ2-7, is GAGVSQTPSNKVTEKGKYVELRCDPISGHTALYWYRQSLGQGPEFLIYFQGTGAADDSGLPNDRFFAVRPEGSVSTLKIQRTERGDSAVYLCASSPDGHSYEQYFGPGTRLTVT.

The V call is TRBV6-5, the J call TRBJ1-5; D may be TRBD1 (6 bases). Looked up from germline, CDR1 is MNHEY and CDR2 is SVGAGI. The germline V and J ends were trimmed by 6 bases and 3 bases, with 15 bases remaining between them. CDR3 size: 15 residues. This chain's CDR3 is CASRPDSLPNQPQHF. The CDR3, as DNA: TGTGCCAGCAGGCCGGACAGCCTCCCCAATCAGCCCCAGCATTTT.

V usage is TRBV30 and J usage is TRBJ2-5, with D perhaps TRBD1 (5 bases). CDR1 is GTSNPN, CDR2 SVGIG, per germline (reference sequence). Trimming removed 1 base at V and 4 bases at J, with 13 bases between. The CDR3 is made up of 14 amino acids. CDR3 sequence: CAWSGTSRGETQYF. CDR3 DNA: TGTGCCTGGAGTGGGACATCCCGAGGAGAGACCCAGTACTTC.

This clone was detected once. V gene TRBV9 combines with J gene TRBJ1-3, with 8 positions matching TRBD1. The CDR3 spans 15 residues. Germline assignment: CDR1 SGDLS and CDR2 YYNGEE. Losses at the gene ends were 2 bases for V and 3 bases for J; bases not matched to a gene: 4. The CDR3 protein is CASSVLQGVGNTIYF. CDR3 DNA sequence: TGTGCCAGCAGCGTGTTACAGGGGGTTGGAAACACCATATATTTT.

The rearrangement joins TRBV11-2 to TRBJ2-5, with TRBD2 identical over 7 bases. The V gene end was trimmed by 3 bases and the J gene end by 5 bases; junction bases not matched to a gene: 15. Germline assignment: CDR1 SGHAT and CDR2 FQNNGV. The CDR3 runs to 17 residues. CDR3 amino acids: CASSFRPAGAGFETQYF. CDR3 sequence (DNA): TGTGCCAGCAGCTTTCGGCCGGCAGGAGCGGGGTTTGAGACCCAGTACTTC.

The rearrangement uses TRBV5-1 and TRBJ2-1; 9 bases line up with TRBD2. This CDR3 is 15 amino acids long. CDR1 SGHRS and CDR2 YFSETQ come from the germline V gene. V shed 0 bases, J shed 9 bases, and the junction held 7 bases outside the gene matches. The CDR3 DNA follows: TGCGCCAGCAGCTTGGCCCGGGATAGCGGGAGTGAGCAGTTCTTC. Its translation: CASSLARDSGSEQFF.

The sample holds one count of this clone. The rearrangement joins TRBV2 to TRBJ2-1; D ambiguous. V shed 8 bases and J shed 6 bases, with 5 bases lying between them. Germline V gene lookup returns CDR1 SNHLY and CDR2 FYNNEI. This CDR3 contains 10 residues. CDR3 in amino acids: CASGPNEQFF. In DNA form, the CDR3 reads TGTGCCAGCGGGCCCAATGAGCAGTTCTTC.

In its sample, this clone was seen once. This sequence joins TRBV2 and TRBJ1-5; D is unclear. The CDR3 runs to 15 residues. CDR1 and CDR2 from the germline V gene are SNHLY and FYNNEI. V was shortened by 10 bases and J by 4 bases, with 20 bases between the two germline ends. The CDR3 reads CATNEFSGINQPQHF. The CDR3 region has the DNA TGTGCCACTAACGAGTTCTCGGGGATAAATCAGCCCCAGCATTTT.

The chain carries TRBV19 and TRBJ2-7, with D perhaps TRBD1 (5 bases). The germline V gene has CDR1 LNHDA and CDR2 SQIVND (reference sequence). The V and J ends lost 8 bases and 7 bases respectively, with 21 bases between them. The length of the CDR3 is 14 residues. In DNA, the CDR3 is TGTGCCAGTCCACCACCCCCCAGGGCAGAGGAGCAGTACTTC. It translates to CASPPPPRAEEQYF.

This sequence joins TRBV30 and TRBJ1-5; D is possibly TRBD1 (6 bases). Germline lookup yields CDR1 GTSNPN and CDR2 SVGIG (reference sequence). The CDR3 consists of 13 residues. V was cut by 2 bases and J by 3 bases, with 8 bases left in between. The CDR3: CAWSRTDNQPQHF. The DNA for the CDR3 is TGTGCCTGGAGTAGGACAGACAATCAGCCCCAGCATTTT.

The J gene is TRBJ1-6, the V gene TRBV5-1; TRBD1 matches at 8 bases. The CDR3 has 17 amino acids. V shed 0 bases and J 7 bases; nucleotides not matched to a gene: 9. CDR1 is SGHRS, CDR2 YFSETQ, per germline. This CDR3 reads CASSLGTQTGANSPLHF. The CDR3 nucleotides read TGCGCCAGCAGCTTGGGGACCCAGACAGGGGCCAATTCACCCCTCCACTTT.

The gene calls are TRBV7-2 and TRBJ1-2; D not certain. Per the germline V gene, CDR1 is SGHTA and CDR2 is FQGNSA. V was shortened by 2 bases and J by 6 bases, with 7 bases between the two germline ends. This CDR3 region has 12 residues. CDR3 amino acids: CASSLQRDGYTF. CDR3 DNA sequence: TGTGCCAGCAGCTTACAGCGGGATGGCTACACCTTC.

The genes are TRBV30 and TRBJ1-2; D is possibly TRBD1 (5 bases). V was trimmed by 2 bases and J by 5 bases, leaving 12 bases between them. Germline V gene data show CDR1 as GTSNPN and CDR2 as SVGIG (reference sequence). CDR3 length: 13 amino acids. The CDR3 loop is CAWSNGPGYGYTF. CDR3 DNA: TGTGCCTGGAGTAATGGGCCAGGGTATGGCTACACCTTC.

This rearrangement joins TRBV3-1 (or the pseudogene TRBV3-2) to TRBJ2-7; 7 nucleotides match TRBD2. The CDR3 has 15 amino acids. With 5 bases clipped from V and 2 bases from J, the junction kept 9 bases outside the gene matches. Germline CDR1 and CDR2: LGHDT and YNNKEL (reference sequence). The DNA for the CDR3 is TGTGCCAGCAGCGCTGCTAGCGGAGCGGCCTACGAGCAGTACTTC. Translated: CASSAASGAAYEQYF.

The CDR3 sequence: CASSLTGISYGYTF. The DNA for the CDR3 is TGTGCCAGCAGCTTAACCGGGATATCCTATGGCTACACCTTC. The chain employs TRBV7-2 and TRBJ1-2; D remains unclear. The germline V gene encodes CDR1 SGHTA and CDR2 FQGNSA. Deletions cut 2 bases from V and 4 bases from J, with 11 bases between. The CDR3 is 14 residues long.

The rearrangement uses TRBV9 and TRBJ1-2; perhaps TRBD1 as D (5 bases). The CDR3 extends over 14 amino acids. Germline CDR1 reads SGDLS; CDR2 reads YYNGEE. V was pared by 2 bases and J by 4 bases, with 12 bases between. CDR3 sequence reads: CASSVRDSFYGYTF. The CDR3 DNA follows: TGTGCCAGCAGCGTCAGAGACAGCTTCTATGGCTACACCTTC.

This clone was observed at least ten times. The CDR3, as DNA: TGTGCCTGGAGGAGGACAGAAAACACTGAAGCTTTCTTT. It codes for CAWRRTENTEAFF. This chain connects TRBV30 to TRBJ1-1; the D gene is possibly TRBD1 (6 bases). Germline V CDR1 and CDR2: GTSNPN, SVGIG (reference sequence). Trimming removed 3 bases at V and 2 bases at J, with 10 bases between. CDR3 length equals 13 residues.

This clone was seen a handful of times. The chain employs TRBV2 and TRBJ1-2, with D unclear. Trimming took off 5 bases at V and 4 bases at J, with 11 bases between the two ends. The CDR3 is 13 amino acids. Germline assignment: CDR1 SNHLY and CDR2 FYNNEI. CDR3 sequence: CASSYSGSYGYTF. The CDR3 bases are TGTGCCAGCAGTTACAGTGGATCCTATGGCTACACCTTC.